What follows are 29 T cell receptor beta chains derived from one specimen sequenced in a study of patients and donors after allogeneic stem cell transplantation. Each CDR3 protein is one row after TCRdb ran MiXCR on the RT-PCR reads. The table records approximately 410,000 distinct CDR3 sequences, under 20% of them present only once. Material: blood, either unsorted or a sorted T cell fraction (not recorded which). These receptor sequences come from a human donor who was either an allogeneic HSCT recipient or a stem cell or donor lymphocyte infusion donor (not recorded which). It is not recorded whose cells these are; they may come from a transplant donor.

This clonotype was observed a handful of times. V and J are TRBV2 and TRBJ2-1; tentative D call: TRBD2 (6 bases). The germline V and J ends were trimmed by 2 bases and 0 bases, with 8 bases remaining between them. The CDR3 runs 15 residues. The V gene's germline CDR1 is SNHLY and CDR2 FYNNEI. In nucleotides, the CDR3 is TGTGCCAGCAGTGAACTAGCGATCTCCTACAATGAGCAGTTCTTC. Amino acids: CASSELAISYNEQFF.

The chain uses TRBV2 and TRBJ2-1; D is uncertain. The CDR3 consists of 10 residues. Trimming removed 5 bases at V and 6 bases at J, with 2 bases between. CDR1 and CDR2 from the germline V gene are SNHLY and FYNNEI. Here the CDR3 DNA reads TGTGCCAGCAGTCCCAATGAGCAGTTCTTC. Encoded protein: CASSPNEQFF.

For the CDR3, the DNA is TGTGCCACCTACCTGACAGGGAAAAGCACCGGGGAGCTGTTTTTT. Encoded protein: CATYLTGKSTGELFF. The gene calls are TRBV7-9 and TRBJ2-2, with 7 bases identical to TRBD1. Germline-derived CDR1 and CDR2 are SEHNR and FQNEAQ (reference sequence). The length of the CDR3 is 15 residues. V gave up 10 bases and J gave up 4 bases; unmatched junction bases: 12.

The genes are TRBV12-3 or TRBV12-4 and TRBJ1-1; D ambiguous. V lost 6 bases, J lost 1 base, and 12 bases lay in between. This CDR3 region has 14 residues. The CDR3 here is CASSLSWGNTEAFF. Here the CDR3 DNA reads TGTGCCAGCAGCCTGTCGTGGGGGAACACTGAAGCTTTCTTT.

This clonotype was counted a few times. This chain connects TRBV11-3 to TRBJ2-1; 12 positions agree with TRBD2. This CDR3 has 15 amino acids. Germline values: CDR1 SGHNT, CDR2 YENEEA. Trimming cost V 5 bases and J 8 bases; bases outside gene matches: 7. CDR3 in DNA: TGTGCCAGCAGCCCACTAGCGGGAGGATATGATGAGCAGTTCTTC. Its protein is CASSPLAGGYDEQFF.

The chain is built from TRBV6-5 and TRBJ2-7, with 7 bases identical to TRBD1. The CDR3 sequence is 13 residues long. Germline V gene sequence: CDR1 MNHEY, CDR2 SVGAGI. Trimming removed 2 bases from V and 5 bases from J; junction bases left unmatched: 3. The CDR3 nucleotides are TGTGCCAGCAGTTACGCAGACAGGGACGAGCAGTACTTC. Translating it yields CASSYADRDEQYF.

The chain has TRBV27 and TRBJ2-7; 8 bases are shared with TRBD2. The germline gives CDR1 MNHEY, CDR2 SMNVEV (reference sequence). The CDR3 is 16 amino acids. The V segment lost 0 bases and the J segment 0 bases; nucleotides outside the gene matches: 4. The CDR3 protein is CASSLSAGGPSYEQYF. The CDR3 DNA follows: TGTGCCAGCAGTTTATCGGCGGGGGGTCCCTCCTACGAGCAGTACTTC.

This clonotype has only a few counts. The J gene is TRBJ2-7, the V gene TRBV4-1; 15 bases line up with TRBD2. CDR1 and CDR2 from the germline V gene are MGHRA and YSYEKL. The CDR3 consists of 18 residues. Unmatched junction bases numbered 10, after V lost 3 bases and J lost 4 bases. Here the CDR3 reads CASSQGLAGGSLGYEQYF. The CDR3, as DNA: TGCGCCAGCAGCCAGGGACTAGCGGGAGGCTCTCTCGGGTACGAGCAGTACTTC.

At least ten counts were recorded for this clonotype. This chain joins TRBV29-1 and TRBJ1-5, with TRBD1 matching over 9 bases. Germline loops: CDR1 SQVTM, CDR2 ANQGSEA. This CDR3 has 14 amino acids. V gave up 5 bases and J gave up 7 bases; unmatched junction bases: 9. CDR3 sequence: CSVQLGTGNQPQHF. Written as DNA, the CDR3 is TGCAGCGTTCAACTCGGGACAGGGAACCAGCCCCAGCATTTT.

This clonotype has a handful of counts. The V call is TRBV20-1, the J call TRBJ2-1; TRBD2 aligns across 10 bases. V lost 6 bases to trimming and J lost 6 bases; unmatched junction nucleotides: 8. Germline V lookup: CDR1 DFQATT, CDR2 SNEGSKA (reference sequence). The CDR3 is 14 amino acids. The CDR3 loop reads CSAKPGLAINEQFF. CDR3 in DNA: TGCAGTGCAAAACCGGGACTAGCGATCAATGAGCAGTTCTTC.

This clonotype has ten or more counts. The rearrangement joins TRBV6-1 to TRBJ1-1, with D maybe TRBD1 (5 bases). This CDR3 contains 12 residues. Between the trimmed V and J ends, which lost 7 bases and 5 bases, there was a span of 11 bases. Germline CDR1 MNHNS, CDR2 SASEGT. In DNA, the CDR3 is TGTGCCAGCACCCGACGGACAACTGAAGCTTTCTTT. Protein product: CASTRRTTEAFF.

This chain connects TRBV6-1 to TRBJ1-2; D is possibly TRBD1 (6 bases). The CDR3 contains 14 residues. Trimming removed 7 bases from V and 0 bases from J, with 12 bases in between. CDR1 is MNHNS, CDR2 SASEGT, per germline. The CDR3 DNA is TGTGCCAGCATCCGGGGACAACCTAACTATGGCTACACCTTC. Its protein is CASIRGQPNYGYTF.

The sample holds a few counts of this clonotype. The chain links TRBV4-1 to TRBJ2-2; 8 bases fit TRBD2. The V segment lost 0 bases and the J segment 4 bases; nucleotides outside the gene matches: 7. Germline CDR1 MGHRA, CDR2 YSYEKL. The CDR3 length is 17 residues. CDR3 amino acids: CASSQDPGGGPTGELFF. In DNA, the CDR3 is TGCGCCAGCAGCCAAGATCCTGGCGGGGGGCCCACCGGGGAGCTGTTTTTT.

V is TRBV9 and J is TRBJ2-3; D gene unclear. The CDR3 has 15 residues. The germline CDR1 and CDR2 sequences are SGDLS and YYNGEE. Trimming removed 4 bases at V and 1 base at J, with 13 bases between. CDR3: CASSPEGFRTDTQYF. In DNA, the CDR3 is TGTGCCAGCAGCCCCGAAGGCTTTCGCACAGATACGCAGTATTTT. Drawing the rest from reference TRBV9 and TRBJ2-3, the complete variable domain is DSGVTQTPKHLITATGQRVTLRCSPRSGDLSVYWYQQSLDQGLQFLIQYYNGEERAKGNILERFSAQQFPDLHSELNLSSLELGDSALYFCASSPEGFRTDTQYFGPGTRLTVL.

The chain couples TRBV19 to TRBJ1-1, with 7 bases identical to TRBD1. The CDR3 totals 13 residues. Trimming removed 3 bases from V and 7 bases from J; junction bases left unmatched: 5. The germline gives CDR1 LNHDA, CDR2 SQIVND (reference sequence). CDR3: CASSMKGANEAFF. The CDR3 DNA follows: TGTGCCAGTAGTATGAAGGGGGCTAATGAAGCTTTCTTT. Complete variable domain (other parts from reference TRBV19 and TRBJ1-1): DGGITQSPKYLFRKEGQNVTLSCEQNLNHDAMYWYRQDPGQGLRLIYYSQIVNDFQKGDIAEGYSVSREKKESFPLTVTSAQKNPTAFYLCASSMKGANEAFFGQGTRLTVV.

The chain links TRBV14 to TRBJ1-3; D remains unclear. The CDR3 has 16 residues. Trimming cost V 4 bases and J 0 bases, with 13 bases left between them. Germline V gives CDR1 SGHDN, CDR2 FVKESK. CDR3 region: CASSLMWRSSGNTIYF. CDR3 nucleotide sequence: TGTGCCAGCAGCCTCATGTGGAGGAGCTCTGGAAACACCATATATTTT.

This chain uses TRBV5-1 with TRBJ2-1; D is tentatively TRBD1 or TRBD2 (6 bases each). Trimming pared 1 base from V and 7 bases from J, leaving 15 bases between. The CDR3 spans 15 residues. CDR1 is SGHRS and CDR2 is YFSETQ in the germline V gene. In DNA form, the CDR3 reads TGCGCCAGCAGCTTGACAGGGTGGGGGGAGAATGAGCAGTTCTTC. It encodes CASSLTGWGENEQFF. The full variable domain, its missing parts supplied by reference TRBV5-1 and TRBJ2-1, is KAGVTQTPRYLIKTRGQQVTLSCSPISGHRSVSWYQQTPGQGLQFLFEYFSETQRNKGNFPGRFSGRQFSNSRSEMNVSTLELGDSALYLCASSLTGWGENEQFFGPGTRLTVL.

V gene TRBV5-1 combines with J gene TRBJ2-3; no definite D call. The V end lost 4 bases, the J end lost 1 base, and 16 bases lay between the germline ends. The CDR3 consists of 16 residues. The germline gives CDR1 SGHRS, CDR2 YFSETQ. CDR3 sequence reads: CASSPFSVGGTDTQYF. In nucleotides, the CDR3 is TGCGCCAGCAGCCCGTTTTCTGTTGGTGGCACAGATACGCAGTATTTT. Based on the CDR3 plus reference TRBV5-1 and TRBJ2-3, the full variable domain is KAGVTQTPRYLIKTRGQQVTLSCSPISGHRSVSWYQQTPGQGLQFLFEYFSETQRNKGNFPGRFSGRQFSNSRSEMNVSTLELGDSALYLCASSPFSVGGTDTQYFGPGTRLTVL.

The V and J genes are TRBV6-1 and TRBJ2-1; D is unclear. There are 11 residues in the CDR3. V was shortened by 1 base and J by 9 bases, with 4 bases between the two germline ends. CDR1 and CDR2 from the germline V gene are MNHNS and SASEGT. CDR3 in DNA: TGTGCCAGCAGTGAAGGGGCTGAGCAGTTCTTC. The encoded protein is CASSEGAEQFF.

The genes are TRBV29-1 and TRBJ1-1, with 11 bases that match TRBD1. The V gene end was trimmed by 7 bases and the J gene end by 6 bases; junction bases not matched to a gene: 1. This CDR3 region has 11 residues. CDR1 and CDR2 (germline): SQVTM, ANQGSEA. The CDR3 here is CSGGQGAEAFF. CDR3 nucleotides: TGCAGCGGGGGACAGGGGGCTGAAGCTTTCTTT.

This clonotype was seen a few times. Written as DNA, the CDR3 is TGTGCCAGCAGCCCCGCCCGGACTTCGTACCAAGAGACCCAGTACTTC. It specifies CASSPARTSYQETQYF. This chain connects TRBV7-2 to TRBJ2-5; D is perhaps TRBD2 (5 bases). The CDR3 is 16 amino acids. Germline CDR1 reads SGHTA; CDR2 reads FQGNSA. V was clipped by 5 bases and J by 0 bases, with 16 bases between them.

The V gene is TRBV2, the J gene TRBJ2-7; 13 bases are a match to TRBD2. Germline CDR1 reads SNHLY; CDR2 reads FYNNEI. The CDR3 is 16 amino acids. J lost 2 bases, V lost 4 bases, and 5 bases had no gene match. CDR3 sequence reads: CASSGLAGGGTYEQYF. The CDR3 DNA is TGTGCCAGCAGTGGACTAGCGGGAGGAGGTACCTACGAGCAGTACTTC.

This clonotype has more than one count but fewer than ten. This chain connects TRBV20-1 to TRBJ1-5; no reliable D call. Trimming took 2 bases from V and 7 from J, leaving 9 bases between them. The CDR3 totals 12 residues. Looked up from germline, CDR1 is DFQATT and CDR2 is SNEGSKA (reference sequence). The CDR3 protein is CSARQSQQPQHF. CDR3 nucleotide sequence: TGCAGTGCTAGACAATCCCAACAGCCCCAGCATTTT.

This clonotype has more than one count but fewer than ten. The rearrangement joins TRBV10-3 to TRBJ1-6; D not certain. The germline gives CDR1 ENHRY, CDR2 SYGVKD. The CDR3 runs to 17 residues. V lost 4 bases, J lost 0 bases, and 13 bases lay in between. This CDR3 reads CAISGSGPSSYNSPLHF. CDR3 sequence (DNA): TGTGCCATCAGTGGATCAGGCCCTAGCTCCTATAATTCACCCCTCCACTTT.

The chain uses TRBV5-1 and TRBJ2-1; TRBD2 matches at 11 bases. The CDR3 consists of 15 residues. From germline, CDR1 is SGHRS and CDR2 YFSETQ. Trimming at V came to 2 bases and at J to 12 bases, leaving 10 bases not matched to a gene. Here the CDR3 reads CASSFAGLADYRQFF. The CDR3 DNA reads as TGCGCCAGCAGCTTTGCGGGACTAGCGGACTATAGGCAGTTCTTC.

This clonotype appeared a few times. The chain couples TRBV7-2 to TRBJ1-6; D might be TRBD1 (5 bases). Germline V CDR1 and CDR2: SGHTA, FQGNSA. Trimming took 1 base from V and 9 from J, leaving 13 bases between them. The CDR3 contains 15 residues. The CDR3 sequence is CASSLVQGSVSPLHF. DNA of the CDR3: TGTGCCAGCAGCTTAGTGCAGGGTTCTGTTTCACCCCTCCACTTT.

The table lists this clonotype with a few counts. The chain has TRBV7-9 and TRBJ1-1; tentative D call: TRBD1 (6 bases). V was clipped by 5 bases and J by 11 bases, with 21 bases between them. Germline CDR1 is SEHNR and CDR2 is FQNEAQ (reference sequence). This CDR3 spans 14 amino acids. The CDR3 nucleotides read TGTGCCAGCAGCGCAATAACAGGGATTGTGAGGGCTTTCTTT. Translating gives CASSAITGIVRAFF.

In its sample, this clonotype was seen many times. The chain combines TRBV12-3 or TRBV12-4 with TRBJ2-5; D gene uncertain. Trimming stripped 5 bases from V and 7 bases from J, with 11 bases between. The CDR3 is 12 residues long. The CDR3 DNA reads as TGTGCCAGCAGTACGGTGAAGGGGACCCAGTACTTC. It specifies CASSTVKGTQYF.

This clonotype was observed at least ten times. The J gene is TRBJ1-5, the V gene TRBV29-1, with D perhaps matching TRBD1 (5 bases). Germline V CDR1 and CDR2: SQVTM, ANQGSEA. Trimming left V 4 bases short and J 3 bases short, with 13 bases between. This CDR3 has 14 amino acids. Here the CDR3 reads CSVGGPGLNQPQHF. The CDR3 DNA reads TGCAGCGTTGGGGGCCCTGGACTCAATCAGCCCCAGCATTTT.